This T cell receptor beta chain stems from a study of technical replicates of blood from four donors (dated by TCRdb to 2016 to 2017). This clone was observed a handful of times. Which antigen it targets is not known. No clone much larger than this one lies a single base away; base qualities are absent. V and J lose 2 bases and 8 bases, and a span of 12 bases separates them. Its CDR3 holds 14 amino acids, cysteine through phenylalanine. Only the CDR3 DNA is retained, 42 bases long and in frame from the first base. The germline V gene encodes CDR1 MDHEN and CDR2 SYDVKM. Libraries came from the immunoSEQ multiplex PCR assay. This is the immuneACCESS table as TCRdb keeps it, with only in-frame sequences that have V and J called. A part of the clones is gone; compared with another copy, unresolved V genes explain less than half, and the rest is unexplained. The sample data list some 77,000 clones, and around 90% of these were observed just once. Approximately 0.4% of the sample is held by the ten biggest clonotypes.

The sample consisted of T cells isolated from PBMCs. The sequence joins TRBV28 to TRBJ1-4; the best D guess is TRBD1, with 5 bases matching. This TCR was recovered from a human donor in good health. CDR3 reads: CASSLIAGLEKLFF. The DNA sequence is TGTGCCAGCAGTTTAATTGCAGGGTTGGAAAAACTGTTTTTT.